These T cell receptor beta chains were read from a single sample in a study of response to subunit inactivated influenza vaccine. TCRdb itself ran the RT-PCR reads through MiXCR, one entry per CDR3 protein. Seen here are under 800,000 distinct CDR3 sequences, around 13% observed once, and the top ten hold approximately 7%. Material: PBMCs from blood, obtained 14 to 15 days before vaccination. These receptors all come from a man aged 45-65 years who received an inactivated influenza vaccine. CDR3s include the opening cysteine and the closing phenylalanine or tryptophan. Each record gives: V gene, clone size, D gene, J gene, CDR3 protein, CDR3 DNA. The D gene is left open where the match is weak. Expanded clones get a size class; other rows say once, few or many, or leave the size out.

V: TRBV7-9
size: .
D: TRBD2
J: TRBJ2-7
CDR3: CASSSLSGGASYEQYF
DNA: TGTGCCAGCAGCTCGTTAAGCGGGGGGGCCTCCTACGAGCAGTACTTC

V: TRBV2
size: .
D: .
J: TRBJ1-2
CDR3: CASRTGTAYGYTF
DNA: TGTGCCAGCAGGACCGGGACGGCCTATGGCTACACCTTC

V: TRBV7-3
size: many
D: TRBD1
J: TRBJ2-2
CDR3: CASSPTGGRTGELFF
DNA: TGTGCCAGCAGCCCAACAGGGGGTAGAACCGGGGAGCTGTTTTTT

V: TRBV6-5
size: .
D: TRBD1
J: TRBJ1-1
CDR3: CASSSRRTGANTEAFF
DNA: TGTGCCAGCAGTTCCAGAAGGACAGGAGCCAACACTGAAGCTTTCTTT

V: TRBV20-1
size: few
D: TRBD1
J: TRBJ2-7
CDR3: CSASAGGWDEQYF
DNA: TGCAGTGCTAGTGCAGGGGGCTGGGACGAGCAGTACTTC

V: TRBV29-1
size: .
D: .
J: TRBJ2-7
CDR3: CSVLGGGSSYEQYF
DNA: TGCAGCGTTCTCGGTGGGGGAAGCTCCTACGAGCAGTACTTC

V: TRBV12-3/TRBV12-4
size: many
D: TRBD2
J: TRBJ2-1
CDR3: CASSTSGGAREQFF
DNA: TGTGCCAGCAGCACTAGCGGGGGGGCGAGGGAGCAGTTCTTC

V: TRBV10-3
size: .
D: TRBD1
J: TRBJ2-7
CDR3: CAISVGQDYEQYF
DNA: TGTGCCATCAGTGTAGGACAGGACTACGAGCAGTACTTC

V: TRBV7-8
size: .
D: TRBD1
J: TRBJ2-5
CDR3: CASSTFHRQGQETQYF
DNA: TGTGCCAGCAGCACCTTTCATAGACAGGGCCAAGAGACCCAGTACTTC

V: TRBV20-1
size: few
D: .
J: TRBJ2-5
CDR3: CSARDLVPGKETQYF
DNA: TGCAGTGCTAGAGACCTGGTGCCGGGAAAAGAGACCCAGTACTTC

V: TRBV12-3/TRBV12-4
size: few
D: .
J: TRBJ1-2
CDR3: CASGRHGGGYTF
DNA: TGTGCCAGCGGTAGGCACGGTGGCGGCTACACCTTC

V: TRBV12-3/TRBV12-4
size: .
D: .
J: TRBJ2-1
CDR3: CASSTSGTKQFF
DNA: TGTGCCAGCAGCACGTCCGGGACCAAGCAGTTCTTC

V: TRBV11-2
size: .
D: .
J: TRBJ2-3
CDR3: CASSLEVGVTTQYF
DNA: TGTGCCAGCAGCTTAGAGGTGGGGGTAACGACGCAGTATTTT

V: TRBV7-2
size: many
D: TRBD1
J: TRBJ1-4
CDR3: CASSRDDRANEKLFF
DNA: TGTGCCAGCAGCCGAGACGACAGGGCTAATGAAAAACTGTTTTTT

V: TRBV28
size: few
D: TRBD1
J: TRBJ2-1
CDR3: CASSISTGTGANEQFF
DNA: TGTGCCAGCAGTATCTCAACCGGGACAGGGGCCAATGAGCAGTTCTTC

V: TRBV20-1
size: .
D: TRBD2
J: TRBJ2-5
CDR3: CSANSGSSETQYF
DNA: TGCAGTGCTAACAGCGGGAGCTCGGAGACCCAGTACTTC

V: TRBV15
size: .
D: TRBD2
J: TRBJ2-3
CDR3: CATGGGTDTQYF
DNA: TGTGCCACCGGGGGGGGCACAGATACGCAGTATTTT

V: TRBV4-3
size: many
D: TRBD2
J: TRBJ2-1
CDR3: CASSQDPGTSAHNEQFF
DNA: TGCGCCAGCAGCCAAGATCCAGGGACTAGCGCGCACAATGAGCAGTTCTTC

V: TRBV7-9
size: .
D: .
J: TRBJ1-2
CDR3: CASSLGSTPGGYTF
DNA: TGTGCCAGCAGCTTAGGGTCTACTCCTGGGGGCTACACCTTC

V: TRBV7-2
size: .
D: TRBD1
J: TRBJ2-5
CDR3: CASRTTRTGGETQYF
DNA: TGTGCCAGCAGGACCACCCGGACAGGGGGAGAGACCCAGTACTTC

V: TRBV12-3/TRBV12-4
size: .
D: .
J: TRBJ1-3
CDR3: CASSSSLLTGNTIYF
DNA: TGTGCCAGCAGTTCCTCCCTCTTAACTGGAAACACCATATATTTT

V: TRBV15
size: few
D: TRBD2
J: TRBJ2-1
CDR3: CATSREMYPSGHNEQFF
DNA: TGTGCCACCAGCAGAGAGATGTATCCTAGCGGTCACAATGAGCAGTTCTTC

V: TRBV24-1
size: few
D: TRBD1
J: TRBJ2-1
CDR3: CATSERGQGVNEQFF
DNA: TGTGCCACCAGTGAGAGGGGACAGGGAGTAAATGAGCAGTTCTTC

V: TRBV20-1
size: .
D: TRBD2
J: TRBJ2-1
CDR3: CSARPLAAYNEQFF
DNA: TGCAGTGCTAGGCCCCTAGCGGCATACAATGAGCAGTTCTTC

V: TRBV29-1
size: .
D: .
J: TRBJ2-3
CDR3: CIDSAGTLYTDTQYF
DNA: TGCATCGATTCCGCCGGGACCCTATACACAGATACGCAGTATTTT

V: TRBV20-1
size: .
D: .
J: TRBJ2-2
CDR3: CSARAGEYTGELFF
DNA: TGCAGTGCTAGAGCGGGGGAATACACCGGGGAGCTGTTTTTT

V: TRBV12-3/TRBV12-4
size: few
D: .
J: TRBJ1-2
CDR3: CASRGLGSGSNNYGYTF
DNA: TGTGCCAGCAGGGGACTCGGGTCGGGCAGCAATAACTATGGCTACACCTTC

V: TRBV5-1
size: .
D: .
J: TRBJ2-7
CDR3: CASSDGTSRGEQYF
DNA: TGCGCCAGCAGCGACGGGACATCTAGAGGCGAGCAGTACTTC

V: TRBV29-1
size: many
D: .
J: TRBJ1-1
CDR3: CSATDQQNTEAFF
DNA: TGCAGCGCTACCGACCAGCAGAACACTGAAGCTTTCTTT

V: TRBV10-3
size: few
D: TRBD1
J: TRBJ1-4
CDR3: CAISESGQVILFF
DNA: TGTGCCATCAGTGAGTCCGGACAGGTGATACTGTTTTTT

V: TRBV21-1
size: .
D: .
J: TRBJ2-7
CDR3: CASSKYGHSYEQYF
DNA: TGTGCCAGCAGCAAATATGGGCACTCCTACGAGCAGTACTTC